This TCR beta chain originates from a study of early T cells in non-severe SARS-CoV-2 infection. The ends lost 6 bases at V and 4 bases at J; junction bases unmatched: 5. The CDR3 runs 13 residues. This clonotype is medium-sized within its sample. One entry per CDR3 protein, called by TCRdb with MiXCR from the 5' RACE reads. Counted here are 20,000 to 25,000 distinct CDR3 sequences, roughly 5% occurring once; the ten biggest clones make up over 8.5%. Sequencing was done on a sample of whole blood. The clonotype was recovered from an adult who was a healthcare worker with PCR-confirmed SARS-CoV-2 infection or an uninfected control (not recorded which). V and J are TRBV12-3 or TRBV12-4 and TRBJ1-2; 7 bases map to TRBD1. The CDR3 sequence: CASSLGQSYGYTF. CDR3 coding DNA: TGTGCCAGCAGCCTGGGACAGTCCTATGGCTACACCTTC.